The present T cell receptor (beta chain) was sequenced within a study of blood T cell repertoires in COVID-19. Between the trimmed V and J ends, which lost 5 bases and 5 bases, there was a span of 13 bases. The V gene's germline CDR1 is GTSNPN and CDR2 SVGIG (reference sequence). This CDR3 is 13 amino acids long. The assay was immunoSEQ multiplex PCR, and TCRdb's table has in-frame clones only and misses some. Among about 170,000 clones, about 89% were seen once, and the ten largest hold under 3.5%. This sequence joins TRBV30 and TRBJ1-5; D gene uncertain. Sequenced sample: peripheral blood. This clonotype was sampled from a man between 65 and 85 years old with acute or convalescent COVID-19. CDR3 loop: CAWEGERDQPQHF. CDR3 DNA: TGTGCCTGGGAAGGTGAGCGTGATCAGCCCCAGCATTTT.